The 28 T cell receptor beta chains listed next were all sequenced from one sample in a study of cytomegalovirus exposure and HLA in healthy donors. PCR employed 60 Vbeta and 13 Jbeta primers. The method was immunoSEQ multiplex PCR; TCRdb's version includes in-frame clones alone and lacks a portion of them. The sample has fewer than 200,000 clones, about 80% seen once. The sequenced material came from PBMCs. Source of these receptors: a woman under 40 in good health and CMV-seronegative.

The chain has TRBV28 and TRBJ2-2, with 9 nucleotides matching TRBD2. Germline V CDR1 and CDR2: MDHEN, SYDVKM. V was clipped by 8 bases and J by 2 bases; unmatched bases: 9. The CDR3 runs to 16 residues. The CDR3, as DNA: TGTGCCAGCTACCCCCCCCTAGCGGGAAACACCGGGGAGCTGTTTTTT. Protein: CASYPPLAGNTGELFF.

This chain connects TRBV5-1 to TRBJ2-5, with D perhaps matching TRBD1 (6 bases). The J call may be in error: the DNA end matches TRBJ2-7 better. The germline V gene has CDR1 SGHRS and CDR2 YFSETQ. The CDR3 sequence is 16 residues long. CDR3 sequence: CASSARTSQGSHEQYF. The CDR3 nucleotides read TGCGCCAGCAGCGCCCGGACCTCACAGGGTTCCCACGAGCAGTACTTC.

The chain carries TRBV7-2 and TRBJ2-5; the D gene is possibly TRBD1 (6 bases). This CDR3 has 15 residues. The V and J ends lost 3 bases and 0 bases respectively, with 11 bases between them. Per the germline V gene, CDR1 is SGHTA and CDR2 is FQGNSA. CDR3 in DNA: TGTGCCAGCAGCTTGGGACACTTGTACCAAGAGACCCAGTACTTC. Translation gives CASSLGHLYQETQYF.

The chain couples TRBV27 to TRBJ2-5; 10 nucleotides agree with TRBD1. The germline CDR1 and CDR2 sequences are MNHEY and SMNVEV (reference sequence). This CDR3 comprises 17 residues. The J segment lost 4 bases and the V segment lost 3 bases, leaving 11 bases of the junction unmatched. The CDR3 loop reads CASSLSGQGLNRETQYF. The CDR3 region has the DNA TGTGCCAGCAGTTTGTCGGGACAGGGGCTGAATCGAGAGACCCAGTACTTC.

This rearrangement joins TRBV9 to TRBJ2-7; D is undetermined. Germline loops: CDR1 SGDLS, CDR2 YYNGEE. The V end was cut by 0 bases, the J end by 0 bases, with 10 bases between. The CDR3 has 15 amino acids. In DNA form, the CDR3 reads TGTGCCAGCAGCGTAGGCTACCTATCCTCCTACGAGCAGTACTTC. Protein sequence: CASSVGYLSSYEQYF.

The chain combines TRBV18 with TRBJ2-1; D might be TRBD1 (5 bases). Deletions cut 6 bases from V and 0 bases from J, with 12 bases between. Germline assignment: CDR1 KGHSH and CDR2 LQKENI. The CDR3 is 15 amino acids. CDR3 coding DNA: TGTGCCAGCTCTAACAGGTCAAGCTCCTACAATGAGCAGTTCTTC. Translated, it gives CASSNRSSSYNEQFF.

V is TRBV19 and J is TRBJ2-5, with D perhaps matching TRBD2 (6 bases). The J call is in doubt because the DNA end fits TRBJ2-7 better. The CDR3 runs 13 residues. The germline V gene encodes CDR1 LNHDA and CDR2 SQIVND (reference sequence). The DNA for the CDR3 is TGTGCCAGTAGTATACGGGGGAGCGACGAGCAGTACTTC. It specifies CASSIRGSDEQYF.

This clone was recorded a few times. The rearrangement uses TRBV7-8 and TRBJ2-5; 12 bases align to TRBD2. V lost 6 bases, J lost 5 bases, and 19 bases stayed unmatched. CDR3 length: 19 amino acids. Germline V gives CDR1 SGHVS, CDR2 FQNEAQ. In DNA, the CDR3 is TGTGCCAGCAGATCAGGAGGGCTAGCGGGGGGGCCGGTCGTGGAGACCCAGTACTTC. Translating it yields CASRSGGLAGGPVVETQYF.

The genes are TRBV28 and TRBJ2-1; 7 nucleotides align to TRBD1. Germline-derived CDR1 and CDR2 are MDHEN and SYDVKM. The V segment lost 8 bases and the J segment 1 base; nucleotides outside the gene matches: 8. This CDR3 is built from 15 residues. CDR3 amino acids: CASAEGQTSYNEQFF. The CDR3 bases are TGTGCCAGCGCAGAGGGACAGACTTCCTACAATGAGCAGTTCTTC.

The rearrangement uses TRBV4-3 and TRBJ2-2; TRBD1 might be the D (6 bases). The CDR3 runs to 15 residues. Trimming removed 5 bases from V and 1 base from J, with 11 bases in between. Germline CDR1 is LGHNA and CDR2 is YSLEER. In nucleotides, the CDR3 is TGCGCCAGCAGCTCCCGGACAGAGAACACCGGGGAGCTGTTTTTT. This encodes CASSSRTENTGELFF.

This clone was picked up a small number of times. The V and J genes are TRBV29-1 and TRBJ1-3, with 7 bases lining up with TRBD1. J was trimmed by 0 bases and V by 4 bases; bases with no gene match: 3. CDR1 is SQVTM, CDR2 ANQGSEA, per germline. The CDR3 has 14 amino acids. The CDR3 protein is CSVVGTVSGNTIYF. DNA of the CDR3: TGCAGCGTTGTGGGGACAGTCTCTGGAAACACCATATATTTT.

The chain links TRBV11-3 to TRBJ2-3, with 8 bases that match TRBD1. Germline V lookup: CDR1 SGHNT, CDR2 YENEEA. J was trimmed by 6 bases and V by 0 bases; bases with no gene match: 5. The CDR3 totals 15 residues. The CDR3 nucleotides read TGTGCCAGCAGCTTAGAGGCAGGGGGCCTGGATACGCAGTATTTT. As protein: CASSLEAGGLDTQYF.

The chain joins TRBV11-2 to TRBJ1-1; possible D gene TRBD1, 6 bases. This CDR3 region has 14 residues. Trimming removed 4 bases at V and 6 bases at J, with 15 bases between. In germline, CDR1 is SGHAT, CDR2 FQNNGV. The CDR3 is CASSSVRWGPEAFF. DNA for the CDR3: TGTGCCAGCAGCTCGGTGAGATGGGGGCCTGAAGCTTTCTTT.

The chain couples TRBV27 to TRBJ1-5; D might be TRBD1 (6 bases). The CDR3 extends over 15 amino acids. Trimming took off 3 bases at V and 3 bases at J, with 12 bases between the two ends. Germline loops: CDR1 MNHEY, CDR2 SMNVEV (reference sequence). The CDR3 spells CASSFRTELNQPQHF. The CDR3 DNA reads as TGTGCCAGCAGTTTCCGGACAGAACTCAATCAGCCCCAGCATTTT.

The genes are TRBV6-6 and TRBJ2-1, with D perhaps matching TRBD2 (6 bases). This CDR3 has 13 amino acids. Germline values: CDR1 MNHNY, CDR2 SVGAGI (reference sequence). V lost 5 bases to trimming and J lost 8 bases, with 13 bases between them. The CDR3 here is CASSTGLVHEQFF. The CDR3, as DNA: TGTGCCAGCAGTACGGGACTCGTCCATGAGCAGTTCTTC.

The V gene is TRBV6-5, the J gene TRBJ2-2; tentatively, D is TRBD2 (6 bases). Deletions cut 8 bases from V and 6 bases from J, with 16 bases between. This CDR3 has 14 residues. CDR1 and CDR2 from the germline V gene are MNHEY and SVGAGI. The CDR3: CASDFLPGAGELFF. The DNA of the CDR3 is TGTGCCAGCGACTTTTTACCGGGGGCCGGGGAGCTGTTTTTT.

The rearrangement uses TRBV9 and TRBJ2-4; D is possibly TRBD1 (5 bases). Trimming removed 0 bases at V and 0 bases at J, with 10 bases between. The CDR3 covers 16 residues. Germline CDR1 is SGDLS and CDR2 is YYNGEE. CDR3 residues: CASSVVPGLAKNIQYF. Written as DNA, the CDR3 is TGTGCCAGCAGCGTAGTTCCAGGGCTAGCCAAAAACATTCAGTACTTC.

The rearrangement uses TRBV25-1 and TRBJ2-7, with a possible D match to TRBD1 (5 bases). This CDR3 has 15 residues. V was clipped by 1 base and J by 3 bases, with 13 bases between them. The V gene's germline CDR1 is MGHDK and CDR2 SYGVNS. CDR3: CASSESETVDYEQYF. The CDR3, as DNA: TGTGCCAGCAGTGAATCGGAGACAGTGGACTACGAGCAGTACTTC.

This chain links TRBV6-5 with TRBJ1-1; D is perhaps TRBD1 (5 bases). Trimming removed 5 bases at V and 4 bases at J, with 11 bases between. Germline CDR1 reads MNHEY; CDR2 reads SVGAGI. The CDR3 contains 13 residues. CDR3 sequence reads: CASSPPGRTEAFF. In DNA form, the CDR3 reads TGTGCCAGCAGTCCCCCAGGGCGCACTGAAGCTTTCTTT.

This chain joins TRBV25-1 and TRBJ2-3, with 9 bases that match TRBD1. Germline V gene sequence: CDR1 MGHDK, CDR2 SYGVNS. CDR3 length: 15 amino acids. V dropped 1 base and J dropped 8; count of bases not matched to a gene: 7. Here the CDR3 DNA reads TGTGCCAGCAGTGAATTTTGGGGACAGGGAGGTACGCAGTATTTT. It codes for CASSEFWGQGGTQYF.

This clone was seen once. J is TRBJ2-4 and V is TRBV4-2; D is uncertain. CDR3 size: 14 residues. V was clipped by 2 bases and J by 12 bases, with 17 bases between them. CDR1 and CDR2 from the germline V gene are LGHNA and YNFKEQ. CDR3 sequence: CASSQLTDAASQYF. The DNA for the CDR3 is TGTGCCAGCAGCCAATTAACCGATGCGGCCAGTCAGTACTTC.

This clone was seen a few times. The chain employs TRBV4-1 and TRBJ2-7; 9 bases fit TRBD2. With 4 bases clipped from V and 1 base from J, the junction kept 8 bases outside the gene matches. Germline V gene data show CDR1 as MGHRA and CDR2 as YSYEKL. The CDR3 runs to 16 residues. CDR3 DNA: TGCGCCAGCAGCCCGCATGGCAGCGGGGGGTCCTACGAGCAGTACTTC. Its protein is CASSPHGSGGSYEQYF.

CDR3 residues: CASSLDTGWTEAFF. CDR3 nucleotides: TGTGCCAGCAGTTTAGACACAGGGTGGACTGAAGCTTTCTTT. V gene TRBV28 combines with J gene TRBJ1-1, with D maybe TRBD1 (6 bases). CDR3 length: 14 residues. CDR1 and CDR2 (germline): MDHEN, SYDVKM. Trimming removed 2 bases at V and 5 bases at J, with 12 bases between.

CDR3 bases: TGTGCCAATGGGGACGGGGGTTATACCTTC. This encodes CANGDGGYTF. The V and J genes are TRBV2 and TRBJ1-2; maybe TRBD1 (5 bases). This CDR3 is built from 10 residues. The germline gives CDR1 SNHLY, CDR2 FYNNEI. V shed 10 bases and J shed 14 bases, with 17 bases lying between them.

The rearrangement links TRBV5-6 to TRBJ2-7, with a weak D call TRBD1 (5 bases). Trimming pared 4 bases from V and 3 bases from J, leaving 8 bases between. The CDR3 has 12 residues. The germline gives CDR1 SGHDT, CDR2 YYEEEE. The CDR3 bases are TGTGCCAGCAGCAACCAGGGCTACGAGCAGTACTTC. Translation gives CASSNQGYEQYF.

Only one count was recorded for this clone. The chain uses TRBV2 and TRBJ1-1, with a weak D call TRBD1 (5 bases). The CDR3 length is 11 residues. The germline V and J ends were trimmed by 6 bases and 7 bases, with 9 bases remaining between them. Germline V gives CDR1 SNHLY, CDR2 FYNNEI. Here the CDR3 reads CASSLDSEAFF. The CDR3 coding sequence is TGTGCCAGCAGCCTCGACAGTGAAGCTTTCTTT.

Only one count was recorded for this clone. This chain joins TRBV5-1 and TRBJ2-7; D call uncertain. The CDR3 totals 13 residues. Germline V gene data show CDR1 as SGHRS and CDR2 as YFSETQ. The V end lost 0 bases, the J end lost 2 bases, and 6 bases lay between the germline ends. CDR3 DNA: TGCGCCAGCAGCTTGGGCGGAACCTACGAGCAGTACTTC. The encoded protein is CASSLGGTYEQYF. Supplemented by reference TRBV5-1 and TRBJ2-7, the full variable domain reads KAGVTQTPRYLIKTRGQQVTLSCSPISGHRSVSWYQQTPGQGLQFLFEYFSETQRNKGNFPGRFSGRQFSNSRSEMNVSTLELGDSALYLCASSLGGTYEQYFGPGTRLTVT.

The chain employs TRBV10-2 and TRBJ1-4; 8 bases map to TRBD1. The V gene's germline CDR1 is WSHSY and CDR2 SAAADI. V dropped 3 bases and J dropped 0; count of bases not matched to a gene: 9. The CDR3 is 18 residues long. The CDR3 DNA follows: TGCGCCAGCAGTGACGGACAGGGACTTCCTTCAACTAATGAAAAACTGTTTTTT. Amino acids: CASSDGQGLPSTNEKLFF.